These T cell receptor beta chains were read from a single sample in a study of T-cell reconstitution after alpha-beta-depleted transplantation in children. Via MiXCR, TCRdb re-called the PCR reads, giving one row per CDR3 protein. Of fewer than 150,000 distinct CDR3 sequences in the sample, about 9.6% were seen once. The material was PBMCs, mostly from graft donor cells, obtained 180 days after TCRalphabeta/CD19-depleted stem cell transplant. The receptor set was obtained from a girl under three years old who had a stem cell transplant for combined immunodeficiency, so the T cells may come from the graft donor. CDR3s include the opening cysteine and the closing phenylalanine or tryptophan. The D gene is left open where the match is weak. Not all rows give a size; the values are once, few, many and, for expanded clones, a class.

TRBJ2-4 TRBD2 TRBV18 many TGTGCCAGCGGCCTTTTTGGCGGGAGAGGGTCCTCCAAAAACATTCAGTACTTC CASGLFGGRGSSKNIQYF
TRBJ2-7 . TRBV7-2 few TGTGCCAGCAGCTTAGGGGCAGGGGCGGTCTACGAGCAGTACTTC CASSLGAGAVYEQYF
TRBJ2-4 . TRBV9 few TGTGCCAGCAGCGTTTCGTGGCAGGGATACATTCAGTACTTC CASSVSWQGYIQYF
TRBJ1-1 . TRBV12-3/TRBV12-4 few TGTGCCAGCAGTTCTGCCAACACTGAAGCTTTCTTT CASSSANTEAFF
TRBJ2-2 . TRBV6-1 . TGTGCCAGCAGGAGTAATGTAGCGTGGGGCACCGGGGAGCTGTTTTTT CASRSNVAWGTGELFF
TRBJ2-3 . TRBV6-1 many TGTGCCAGCAGTGGGATCAGAGCAGATACGCAGTATTTT CASSGIRADTQYF
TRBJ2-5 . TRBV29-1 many TGCAGCGTTGAAGATAGAGCGGAGGCGGAGACCCAGTACTTC CSVEDRAEAETQYF
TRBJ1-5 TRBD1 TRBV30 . TGTGCCTGGAGTGGTACAGGGGGCTATCAGCCCCAGCATTTT CAWSGTGGYQPQHF
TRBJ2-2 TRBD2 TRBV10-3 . TGTGCCATCACCCCGGGACTAGCGAACACCGGGGAGCTGTTTTTT CAITPGLANTGELFF
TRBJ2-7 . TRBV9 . TGTGCCAGCAGCGCCCGGGACTCCATCTCCCCACTCTACGAGCAGTACTTC CASSARDSISPLYEQYF
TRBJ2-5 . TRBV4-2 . TGTGCCAGCAGCCAAGTTGGAGGAGGGAAAGAGACCCAGTACTTC CASSQVGGGKETQYF
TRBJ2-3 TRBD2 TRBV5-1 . TGCGCCAGCAGCTTCCTAGCGGGAGCAGATACGCAGTATTTT CASSFLAGADTQYF
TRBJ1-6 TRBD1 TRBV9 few TGTGCCAGCAGCCCTCTGGGACAGAGCTCCTATAATTCACCCCTCCACTTT CASSPLGQSSYNSPLHF
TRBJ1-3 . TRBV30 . TGTGCCTGGAGTGTACCAAACACCATATATTTT CAWSVPNTIYF
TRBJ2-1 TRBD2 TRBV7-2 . TGTGCCAGCAGCGATCCGGGACTAGCGGGGGGAAATGAGCAGTTCTTC CASSDPGLAGGNEQFF
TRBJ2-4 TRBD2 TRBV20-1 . TGCAGTGCTAGGAGGCTAGCGGGAGCCAAAAACATTCAGTACTTC CSARRLAGAKNIQYF
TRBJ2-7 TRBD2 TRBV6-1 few TGTGCCAGCAGTATAGCGGGAGACACCTACGAGCAGTACTTC CASSIAGDTYEQYF
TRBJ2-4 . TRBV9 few TGTGCCAGCAGGTCCGGGACGCCGTACGATCTAGCCAAAAACATTCAGTACTTC CASRSGTPYDLAKNIQYF
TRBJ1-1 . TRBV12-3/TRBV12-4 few TGTGCCAGCAGTTCAGGGATGGGCACTGAAGCTTTCTTT CASSSGMGTEAFF
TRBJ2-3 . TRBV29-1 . TGCAGCGTCGCCCCGTTGGGTGGCACAGATACGCAGTATTTT CSVAPLGGTDTQYF
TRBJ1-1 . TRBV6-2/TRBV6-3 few TGTGCCAGCAGTTATGGGGCTTTGAACACTGAAGCTTTCTTT CASSYGALNTEAFF
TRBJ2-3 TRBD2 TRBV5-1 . TGCGCCAGCAGCTTTCCCAGCGGGGACACAGATACGCAGTATTTT CASSFPSGDTDTQYF
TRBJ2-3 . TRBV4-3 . TGCGCCAGCAGCCAAGCCGGAGGGAGAGGAGAGTGGGATACGCAGTATTTT CASSQAGGRGEWDTQYF
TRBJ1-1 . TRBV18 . TGTGCCAGCTCACCGCCCTCCGGGCCACCGGCTTTCTTT CASSPPSGPPAFF
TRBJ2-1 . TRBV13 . TGTGCCAGCAGCCTAGTGTCGACCTTTAGCTCCTACAATGAGCAGTTCTTC CASSLVSTFSSYNEQFF
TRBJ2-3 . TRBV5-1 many TGCGCCAGCAGAGGGGGCACAGATACGCAGTATTTT CASRGGTDTQYF
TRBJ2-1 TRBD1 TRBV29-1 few TGCAGCGTTGACGACAGGGGGCGATTAGTTGAGCAGTTCTTC CSVDDRGRLVEQFF
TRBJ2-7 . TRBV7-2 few TGTGCCAGCAGCTTAGACGACAGGACTCTCGACTTC CASSLDDRTLDF
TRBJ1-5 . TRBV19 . TGTGCCAGTAACTCCGGGGGTTTTTGGCAGCCCCAGCATTTT CASNSGGFWQPQHF
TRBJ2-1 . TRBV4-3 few TGCGCCAGCAGCCAAGATCTGGGTACAGGGTACAATGAGCAGTTCTTC CASSQDLGTGYNEQFF
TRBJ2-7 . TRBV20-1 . TGCAGTGCTAGACCCCGATACTCCTACGAGCAGTACTTC CSARPRYSYEQYF
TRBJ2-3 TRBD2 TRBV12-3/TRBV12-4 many TGTGCCAGCAGTTTTGGACTAGCGGGACCTAGCACAGATACGCAGTATTTT CASSFGLAGPSTDTQYF
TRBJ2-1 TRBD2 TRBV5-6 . TGTGCCAGCAGCTTACTAGCGGATGAGCAGTTCTTC CASSLLADEQFF
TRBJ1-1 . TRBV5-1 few TGCGCCAGCAGCTTGGAAGTTTGGGGCACTGAAGCTTTCTTT CASSLEVWGTEAFF
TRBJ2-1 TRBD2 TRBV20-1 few TGCAGTGCTAGGACGACTAGCGGGGTACTTCTGGAGCAGTTCTTC CSARTTSGVLLEQFF
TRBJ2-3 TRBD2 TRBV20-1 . TGCAGTGCTATCTCTCAGCGGGAGGCCCCCACAGATACGCAGTATTTT CSAISQREAPTDTQYF
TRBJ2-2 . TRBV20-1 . TGCAGTGCTAGACTCCCCGATAAAACCAACACCGGGGAGCTGTTTTTT CSARLPDKTNTGELFF
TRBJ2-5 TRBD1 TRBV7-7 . TGTGCTAGCAGCTCAGGACAGGGCATGGGCGAGACCCAGTACTTC CASSSGQGMGETQYF
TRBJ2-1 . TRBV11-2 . TGTGCCAGCAGCTTATTCGTCTACGGGGGGCCCTTCTCCTACAATGAGCAGTTCTTC CASSLFVYGGPFSYNEQFF
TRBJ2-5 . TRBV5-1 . TGCGCCAGCACCCTCATACCAGGTCTACAAGAGACCCAGTACTTC CASTLIPGLQETQYF
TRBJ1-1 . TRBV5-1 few TGCGCCAGCAGCTCCTGGACAGTCGGTAAGAACACTGAAGCTTTCTTT CASSSWTVGKNTEAFF
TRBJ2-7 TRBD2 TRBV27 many TGTGCCAGCAGACTGCGGGGGGGCATCTCCTACGAGCAGTACTTC CASRLRGGISYEQYF
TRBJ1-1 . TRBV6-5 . TGTGCCAGCAGTTACTCGGACACTGAAGCTTTCTTT CASSYSDTEAFF
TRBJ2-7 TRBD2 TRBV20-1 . TGCAGTGCTAGAGAGCGGGAGGCCCACAAGGGGCAGTACTTC CSAREREAHKGQYF
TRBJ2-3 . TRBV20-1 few TGCAGTGCTAGAGTCGAGGGGCGCTTAGATACGCAGTATTTT CSARVEGRLDTQYF